Following are 28 T cell receptor beta chains from one sample sequenced in a study of regulatory T cells in long-lasting Graves disease. This sample's time point: newly diagnosed GD, antithyroid drugs for less than 3 months. Making the TCR library involved RNA that had been extracted from PBMCs. For TCR beta, libraries came from iRepertoire HTBI primers and Arm-PCR of CDR3 regions. One entry per CDR3 protein, called by TCRdb with MiXCR from the multiplex PCR reads. This sample has roughly 530,000 distinct CDR3 sequences, with about 16% found just once. This sample also belongs to another study, concerning T cells in Graves' hyperthyroidism and ophthalmopathy.

The sample in question was peripheral blood mononuclear cells (PBMCs), obtained at new diagnosis, from a patient treated with antithyroid drugs. Source of these receptors: a woman aged 40 to 65 with Graves disease.

The chain joins TRBV30 to TRBJ1-1; D uncertain. Deletions cut 5 bases from V and 8 bases from J, with 15 bases between. The CDR3 consists of 12 residues. Germline values: CDR1 GTSNPN, CDR2 SVGIG (reference sequence). The CDR3 here is CAWDLAPSEAFF. The CDR3 nucleotides read TGTGCCTGGGACCTCGCACCGTCAGAAGCTTTCTTT.

This clonotype appeared many times. The CDR3 loop reads CASSFNGAGNTIYF. The CDR3 DNA is TGTGCCAGCAGTTTCAACGGGGCTGGAAACACCATATATTTT. The chain uses TRBV27 and TRBJ1-3; D remains ambiguous. The CDR3 totals 14 residues. The V gene's germline CDR1 is MNHEY and CDR2 SMNVEV (reference sequence). Trimming removed 3 bases at V and 2 bases at J, with 8 bases between.

In its sample, this clonotype was seen many times. The chain uses TRBV6-1 and TRBJ2-1; 7 positions agree with TRBD1. Germline values: CDR1 MNHNS, CDR2 SASEGT. V lost 5 bases and J lost 10; bases outside the gene matches: 8. The CDR3 consists of 13 residues. The CDR3 spells CASSPGQTKEQFF. The CDR3 coding sequence is TGTGCCAGCAGTCCGGGACAGACGAAGGAGCAGTTCTTC.

The J gene is TRBJ1-3, the V gene TRBV30; 9 positions agree with TRBD1. The CDR3 runs to 16 residues. Germline V lookup: CDR1 GTSNPN, CDR2 SVGIG (reference sequence). J gave up 4 bases and V 3 bases, and 10 bases lay outside the gene matches. CDR3 coding DNA: TGTGCCTGGAGCTACACACAGGGGGCACCCGGAAACACCATATATTTT. Its protein is CAWSYTQGAPGNTIYF.

This clonotype showed up many times. This chain links TRBV2 with TRBJ2-7; D gene unclear. Trimming shortened V by 3 bases and J by 2 bases, and 5 bases separated the two germline ends. The CDR3 consists of 12 residues. Looked up from germline, CDR1 is SNHLY and CDR2 is FYNNEI. The CDR3 sequence is CASSDDTYEQYF. Written as DNA, the CDR3 is TGTGCCAGCAGTGACGACACCTACGAGCAGTACTTC. The full variable domain, in which reference TRBV2 and TRBJ2-7 provide the parts outside the CDR3, is EPEVTQTPSHQVTQMGQEVILRCVPISNHLYFYWYRQILGQKVEFLVSFYNNEISEKSEIFDDQFSVERPDGSNFTLKIRSTKLEDSAMYFCASSDDTYEQYFGPGTRLTVT.

This clonotype was detected a few times. CDR3 DNA sequence: TGTGCCAGCAGCTTAAATGGGACGACCCCTAATCAGCCCCAGCATTTT. Translating gives CASSLNGTTPNQPQHF. J is TRBJ1-5 and V is TRBV7-3, with D perhaps matching TRBD1 (5 bases). The CDR3 extends over 16 amino acids. Germline V lookup: CDR1 SGHTA, CDR2 FQGTGA. V was pared by 1 base and J by 4 bases, with 14 bases between.

This clonotype has more than one count but fewer than ten. V usage is TRBV4-2 and J usage is TRBJ2-5; a possible D gene is TRBD2 (7 bases). The ends were cut back, 1 base at V and 5 bases at J, with 14 bases in the middle. The length of the CDR3 is 15 residues. Germline V gives CDR1 LGHNA, CDR2 YNFKEQ. CDR3 region: CASSQAPGGGETQYF. CDR3 bases: TGTGCCAGCAGCCAAGCGCCGGGGGGCGGGGAGACCCAGTACTTC.

This rearrangement joins TRBV7-2 to TRBJ2-5; possible D gene TRBD1, 6 bases. The germline CDR1 and CDR2 sequences are SGHTA and FQGNSA. V lost 4 bases to trimming and J lost 2 bases, with 8 bases between them. This CDR3 has 13 amino acids. CDR3 bases: TGTGCCAGCAGCTGGACAGCTCAAGAGACCCAGTACTTC. It codes for CASSWTAQETQYF.

The chain carries TRBV19 and TRBJ2-2; TRBD1 agrees at 7 bases. After removal of 1 base from V and 3 bases from J, the junction contained 8 bases not matched to a gene. This CDR3 has 17 residues. Per the germline V gene, CDR1 is LNHDA and CDR2 is SQIVND (reference sequence). The CDR3 is CASSIAGTADYTGELFF. The CDR3 bases are TGTGCCAGTAGTATAGCCGGGACAGCGGATTACACCGGGGAGCTGTTTTTT.

The chain employs TRBV5-1 and TRBJ2-5, with TRBD2 matching over 11 bases. Trimming took 2 bases from V and 1 from J; bases not matched to a gene: 4. This CDR3 spans 16 amino acids. CDR1 SGHRS and CDR2 YFSETQ come from the germline V gene. The chain's CDR3 is CASSLTTSGAQETQYF. CDR3 nucleotides: TGCGCCAGCAGCTTAACGACTAGCGGGGCCCAAGAGACCCAGTACTTC.

Worth noting for this clonotype: One base away lies a much larger clone, so this may be a sequencing read error. J is TRBJ1-1 and V is TRBV6-9; D remains unclear. From germline, CDR1 is MNHGY and CDR2 SVAAGI. CDR3 length: 13 amino acids. Here the CDR3 reads CVSSYYTNTEAFF. The DNA for the CDR3 is TGTGTCAGCAGTTACTATACGAACACTGAAGCTTTCTTT.

This clonotype was found many times. The chain recombines TRBV5-1 with TRBJ2-7; 10 nucleotides agree with TRBD2. This CDR3 spans 15 amino acids. V dropped 4 bases and J dropped 5; count of bases not matched to a gene: 9. Germline CDR1 is SGHRS and CDR2 is YFSETQ. The CDR3 loop reads CASSLSGGKSDEQYF. CDR3 in DNA: TGCGCCAGCAGCCTTAGCGGGGGGAAATCGGACGAGCAGTACTTC. The full variable domain, in which reference TRBV5-1 and TRBJ2-7 provide the parts outside the CDR3, is KAGVTQTPRYLIKTRGQQVTLSCSPISGHRSVSWYQQTPGQGLQFLFEYFSETQRNKGNFPGRFSGRQFSNSRSEMNVSTLELGDSALYLCASSLSGGKSDEQYFGPGTRLTVT.

The chain joins TRBV19 to TRBJ1-3, with D unclear. Per germline, CDR1 LNHDA and CDR2 SQIVND (reference sequence). V lost 6 bases to trimming and J lost 0 bases, with 9 bases between them. The CDR3 is 14 amino acids. CDR3 region: CASRPTASGNTIYF. The CDR3 bases are TGTGCCAGTAGACCGACGGCCTCTGGAAACACCATATATTTT. Full variable domain (remainder filled in from reference TRBV19 and TRBJ1-3): DGGITQSPKYLFRKEGQNVTLSCEQNLNHDAMYWYRQDPGQGLRLIYYSQIVNDFQKGDIAEGYSVSREKKESFPLTVTSAQKNPTAFYLCASRPTASGNTIYFGEGSWLTVV.

Details on this clonotype: This clone may be a read error of a much larger clone one base away. The chain joins TRBV3-1 to TRBJ1-4; D is uncertain. The CDR3 runs to 15 residues. With 1 base removed from V and 10 bases from J, the gap between germline ends came to 16 bases. CDR1 is LGHDT, CDR2 YNNKEL, per germline (reference sequence). This CDR3 reads CASSQGNPGLGKLFF. Written as DNA, the CDR3 is TGTGCCAGCAGCCAAGGCAACCCCGGATTAGGAAAACTGTTTTTT.

This clonotype showed up many times. The CDR3 DNA reads TGTGCCAGCAGTCAGGGACAGCCAAGCACAGATACGCAGTATTTT. It translates to CASSQGQPSTDTQYF. The gene calls are TRBV6-1 and TRBJ2-3; 7 nucleotides agree with TRBD1. V shed 5 bases, J shed 0 bases, and the junction held 5 bases outside the gene matches. Germline V gene data show CDR1 as MNHNS and CDR2 as SASEGT. This CDR3 region has 15 residues.

Ten or more counts support this clonotype. This rearrangement joins TRBV7-8 to TRBJ2-3; D is perhaps TRBD1 (6 bases). V was clipped by 5 bases and J by 6 bases, with 12 bases between them. The length of the CDR3 is 13 residues. Per germline, CDR1 SGHVS and CDR2 FQNEAQ. CDR3: CASSAQGRDTQYF. DNA for the CDR3: TGTGCCAGCAGCGCACAGGGTAGGGATACGCAGTATTTT.

This clonotype was counted only a few times. The CDR3 DNA reads as TGTGCCACCAGCAGAAAGACTAGCGGGGGGGCTGATGAGCAGTTCTTC. Its protein product is CATSRKTSGGADEQFF. The V gene is TRBV15, the J gene TRBJ2-1; TRBD2 agrees at 14 bases. This CDR3 has 16 amino acids. The germline V gene has CDR1 LNHNV and CDR2 YYDKDF (reference sequence). Trimming at V came to 2 bases and at J to 8 bases, leaving 5 bases not matched to a gene.

This clonotype showed up many times. The V and J genes are TRBV3-1 and TRBJ2-3; D is uncertain. The CDR3 has 12 amino acids. The germline V gene encodes CDR1 LGHDT and CDR2 YNNKEL (reference sequence). Trimming cost V 0 bases and J 7 bases, with 5 bases left between them. The CDR3 region is CASSQEPNTQYF. CDR3 DNA: TGTGCCAGCAGCCAAGAGCCGAATACGCAGTATTTT.

This clonotype has at least ten counts. This chain links TRBV5-5 with TRBJ2-1; 9 positions match TRBD1. The V and J ends lost 4 bases and 1 base, in that order; junction bases with no gene match: 3. Germline-derived CDR1 and CDR2 are SGHKS and YYEKEE (reference sequence). This CDR3 contains 15 residues. CDR3 amino acids: CASSIGQGSYNEQFF. The DNA for the CDR3 is TGTGCCAGCAGCATAGGACAGGGGTCCTACAATGAGCAGTTCTTC.

At least ten counts were recorded for this clonotype. Mismatch with germline at one junction end may stem from a read error. CDR3 in DNA: TGCGCCAGCAGCTCGGGACAGGGTAATGAAAAACTGTTTTTT. Translating gives CASSSGQGNEKLFF. The rearrangement joins TRBV7-9 to TRBJ1-4, with 9 bases identical to TRBD1. CDR1 SEHNR and CDR2 FQNEAQ come from the germline V gene (reference sequence). CDR3 length: 14 amino acids.

This clonotype has at least ten counts. The chain combines TRBV5-1 with TRBJ2-7; no definite D call. The CDR3 spans 17 residues. CDR1 SGHRS and CDR2 YFSETQ come from the germline V gene. With 1 base removed from V and 0 bases from J, the gap between germline ends came to 17 bases. CDR3 sequence reads: CASSLSGGLRSSYEQYF. Here the CDR3 DNA reads TGCGCCAGCAGCTTGTCTGGCGGCCTTCGGAGCTCCTACGAGCAGTACTTC.

In its sample, this clonotype was seen many times. This rearrangement joins TRBV12-3 or TRBV12-4 to TRBJ1-2; D might be TRBD1 (5 bases). The CDR3 contains 14 residues. Trimming stripped 3 bases from V and 6 bases from J, with 14 bases between. CDR3 bases: TGTGCCAGCAGTTTCATGGACGAGGGGAATGGCTACACCTTC. Protein: CASSFMDEGNGYTF.

J is TRBJ1-2 and V is TRBV5-5; TRBD1 aligns across 7 bases. The ends lost 0 bases at V and 4 bases at J; junction bases unmatched: 6. The germline V gene has CDR1 SGHKS and CDR2 YYEKEE (reference sequence). CDR3 size: 15 residues. The CDR3 sequence: CASSLDGTEFYGYTF. In nucleotides, the CDR3 is TGTGCCAGCAGCTTGGATGGGACAGAGTTCTATGGCTACACCTTC. The complete variable domain, with remaining parts taken from reference TRBV5-5 and TRBJ1-2, reads DAGVTQSPTHLIKTRGQQVTLRCSPISGHKSVSWYQQVLGQGPQFIFQYYEKEERGRGNFPDRFSARQFPNYSSELNVNALLLGDSALYLCASSLDGTEFYGYTFGSGTRLTVV.

This clonotype was observed a handful of times. This sequence may be a read error, since a much larger clone differs from it by one base. The chain carries TRBV3-1 and TRBJ1-1; D gene ambiguous. CDR1 and CDR2 (germline): LGHDT, YNNKEL (reference sequence). The CDR3 runs 13 residues. CDR3 sequence (DNA): TGTGCCAGCAGCCAAGTCAGGAACGCTGAAGCTTTCTTT. Translating gives CASSQVRNAEAFF.

The chain couples TRBV27 to TRBJ1-5, with D possibly matching TRBD1 (5 bases). Trimming took off 5 bases at V and 10 bases at J, with 15 bases between the two ends. In germline, CDR1 is MNHEY, CDR2 SMNVEV (reference sequence). This CDR3 comprises 13 residues. CDR3 sequence reads: CASSQRARDPQHF. DNA for the CDR3: TGTGCCAGCAGTCAGAGGGCCCGGGACCCCCAGCATTTT.

This clonotype was seen a handful of times. This chain joins TRBV3-1 and TRBJ1-3, with a weak D call TRBD1 (5 bases). Trimming removed 4 bases at V and 0 bases at J, with 13 bases between. The germline gives CDR1 LGHDT, CDR2 YNNKEL (reference sequence). The CDR3 contains 16 residues. CDR3 nucleotides: TGTGCCAGCAGCCCGTATACAGGAGCCTCTGGAAACACCATATATTTT. This sequence encodes CASSPYTGASGNTIYF.

This clonotype was seen at least ten times. The chain joins TRBV3-1 to TRBJ1-4, with a possible D match to TRBD1 (5 bases). In germline, CDR1 is LGHDT, CDR2 YNNKEL (reference sequence). V was clipped by 0 bases and J by 10 bases, with 12 bases between them. The CDR3 consists of 14 residues. DNA for the CDR3: TGTGCCAGCAGCCAAGATCGGGGGTTAGGAAAACTGTTTTTT. This sequence encodes CASSQDRGLGKLFF. The whole variable domain, remainder taken from reference TRBV3-1 and TRBJ1-4, is DTAVSQTPKYLVTQMGNDKSIKCEQNLGHDTMYWYKQDSKKFLKIMFSYNNKELIINETVPNRFSPKSPDKAHLNLHINSLELGDSAVYFCASSQDRGLGKLFFGSGTQLSVL.

This clonotype occurred many times. CDR3 sequence (DNA): TGTGCCAGCAGCTTAAACGGGAGGGATCCAGATACGCAGTATTTT. It specifies CASSLNGRDPDTQYF. V gene TRBV11-2 combines with J gene TRBJ2-3; 8 nucleotides align to TRBD2. Germline V gene data show CDR1 as SGHAT and CDR2 as FQNNGV. This CDR3 contains 15 residues. V lost 2 bases and J lost 4; bases outside the gene matches: 5.